The 8 T cell receptor beta chains below come from one sample, sequenced in a study of T cell changes during pregnancy in multiple sclerosis (dated by TCRdb to between 2018 and 2020). The method was the immunoSEQ multiplex PCR assay. The table comes from immuneACCESS by way of TCRdb, which keeps in-frame sequences with V and J called. Part of the clones is missing from these tables; in studies checked, under half for an unresolved V gene and the rest for unknown reasons. A total of roughly 60,000 clones appear in this sample, roughly 91% of them only once. The top ten clones comprise about 2% of the sample. The source was peripheral blood, collected in the second trimester of pregnancy. The source of these receptors is a female donor in good health, enrolled as a control in a pregnancy study.

This clone has a handful of counts. The CDR3 nucleotides are TGTGCCAGCAGTGAAACGGGGGGGTTGGCTTTCTTT. Translation gives CASSETGGLAFF. The chain uses TRBV6-1 and TRBJ1-1; D may be TRBD1 (5 bases). V gave up 2 bases and J gave up 11 bases, with 12 bases separating them. This CDR3 region has 12 residues. Looked up from germline, CDR1 is MNHNS and CDR2 is SASEGT.

This chain links TRBV25-1 with TRBJ1-6; 9 bases match TRBD1. The CDR3 covers 18 residues. Germline trimming cut 4 bases from V and 0 bases from J; bases unmatched to any gene: 7. Germline CDR1 is MGHDK and CDR2 is SYGVNS. CDR3 loop: CASSGVRQGGSYNSPLHF. The CDR3 DNA is TGTGCCAGCAGTGGAGTGAGACAGGGGGGCTCCTATAATTCACCCCTCCACTTT.

The chain uses TRBV19 and TRBJ2-1; 7 bases match TRBD2. In germline, CDR1 is LNHDA, CDR2 SQIVND (reference sequence). V lost 2 bases to trimming and J lost 8 bases; unmatched junction nucleotides: 6. The CDR3 has 14 residues. CDR3 nucleotide sequence: TGTGCCAGTAGTATATCAACTAGCGCCGATGAGCAGTTCTTC. Translated, it gives CASSISTSADEQFF.

The chain couples TRBV29-1 to TRBJ1-2, with D perhaps TRBD1 (5 bases). Germline-derived CDR1 and CDR2 are SQVTM and ANQGSEA. The CDR3 spans 12 residues. The ends were cut back, 2 bases at V and 8 bases at J, with 12 bases in the middle. The CDR3 spells CSVESGKGGYTF. The CDR3 coding sequence is TGCAGCGTTGAATCAGGGAAGGGGGGCTACACCTTC.

The chain is built from TRBV6-6 and TRBJ1-1; tentatively, D is TRBD1 (5 bases). This CDR3 contains 14 residues. Germline-derived CDR1 and CDR2 are MNHNY and SVGAGI (reference sequence). V lost 5 bases, J lost 0 bases, and 10 bases lay in between. The CDR3 region is CASSQGVLNTEAFF. CDR3 nucleotides: TGTGCCAGCAGTCAAGGGGTATTGAACACTGAAGCTTTCTTT.

In DNA, the CDR3 is TGTGCCAGCAGTTACGGGACTAGCGGTACAGATACGCAGTATTTT. It specifies CASSYGTSGTDTQYF. V gene TRBV6-5 combines with J gene TRBJ2-3; 11 nucleotides match TRBD2. Germline trimming cut 2 bases from V and 3 bases from J; bases unmatched to any gene: 1. The CDR3 loop spans 15 amino acids. CDR1 is MNHEY, CDR2 SVGAGI, per germline.

CDR3 sequence: CASSPPLPRTWQHF. CDR3 DNA: TGTGCCAGTAGTCCCCCACTTCCTAGGACTTGGCAGCATTTT. The chain is built from TRBV19 and TRBJ1-5; D is undetermined. Germline CDR1 and CDR2: LNHDA and SQIVND (reference sequence). This CDR3 comprises 14 residues. V lost 5 bases, J lost 13 bases, and 21 bases lay in between.

The rearrangement joins TRBV21-1 to TRBJ2-3; TRBD2 was called by the table and not checked on the DNA. TRBV21-1 is annotated as a pseudogene. The CDR3 is 20 residues long. The CDR3 region has the DNA TGTGCCAGCAGCAAGGCCTGGGTGACGGGGAGGCGTCTGGGCACAGATACGCAGTATTTT. Its protein product is CASSKAWVTGRRLGTDTQYF.